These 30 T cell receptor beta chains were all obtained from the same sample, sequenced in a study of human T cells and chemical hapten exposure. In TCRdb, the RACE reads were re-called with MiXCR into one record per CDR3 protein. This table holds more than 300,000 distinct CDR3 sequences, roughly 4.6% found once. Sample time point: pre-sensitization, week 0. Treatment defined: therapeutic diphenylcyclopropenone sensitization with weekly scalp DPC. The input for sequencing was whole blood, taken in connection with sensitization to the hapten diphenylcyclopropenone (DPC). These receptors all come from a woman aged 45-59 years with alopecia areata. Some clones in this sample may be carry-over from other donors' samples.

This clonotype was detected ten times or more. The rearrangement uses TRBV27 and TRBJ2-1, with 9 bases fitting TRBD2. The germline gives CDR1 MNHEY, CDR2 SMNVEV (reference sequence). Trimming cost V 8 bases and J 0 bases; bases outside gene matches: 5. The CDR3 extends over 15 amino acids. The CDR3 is CASRSGGLSYNEQFF. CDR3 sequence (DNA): TGTGCCAGCCGTAGCGGGGGCCTCTCCTACAATGAGCAGTTCTTC.

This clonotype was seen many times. In DNA, the CDR3 is TGTGCCAGCAGCTCAGTGACTAGCGCCGGTTACGAGCAGTACTTC. Amino acids: CASSSVTSAGYEQYF. The chain joins TRBV7-9 to TRBJ2-7; the match to TRBD2 covers 8 bases. Trimming at V came to 4 bases and at J to 4 bases, leaving 9 bases not matched to a gene. Germline assignment: CDR1 SEHNR and CDR2 FQNEAQ (reference sequence). There are 15 residues in the CDR3.

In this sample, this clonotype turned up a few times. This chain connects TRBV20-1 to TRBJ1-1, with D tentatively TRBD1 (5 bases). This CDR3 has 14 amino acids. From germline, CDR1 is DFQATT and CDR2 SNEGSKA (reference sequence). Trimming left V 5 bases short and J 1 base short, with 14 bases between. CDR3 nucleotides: TGCAGTGCTGCCCGTTATCAGGGGAACACTGAAGCTTTCTTT. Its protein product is CSAARYQGNTEAFF.

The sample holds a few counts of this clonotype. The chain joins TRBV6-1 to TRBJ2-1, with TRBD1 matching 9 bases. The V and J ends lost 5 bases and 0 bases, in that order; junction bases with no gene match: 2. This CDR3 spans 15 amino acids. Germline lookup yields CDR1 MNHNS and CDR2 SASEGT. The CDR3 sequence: CASSKTGGSYNEQFF. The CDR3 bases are TGTGCCAGCAGTAAGACAGGGGGCTCCTACAATGAGCAGTTCTTC.

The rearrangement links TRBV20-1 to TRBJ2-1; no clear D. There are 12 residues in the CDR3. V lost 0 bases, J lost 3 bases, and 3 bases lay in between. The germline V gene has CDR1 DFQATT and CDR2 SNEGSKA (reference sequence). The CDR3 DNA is TGCAGTGCTAGAGACCTCTACAATGAGCAGTTCTTC. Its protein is CSARDLYNEQFF.

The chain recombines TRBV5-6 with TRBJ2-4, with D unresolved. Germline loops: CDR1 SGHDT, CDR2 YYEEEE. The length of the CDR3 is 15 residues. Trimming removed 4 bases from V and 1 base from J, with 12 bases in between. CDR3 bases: TGTGCCAGCAGCCCCCAAGGTAGGGCCAAAAACATTCAGTACTTC. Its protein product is CASSPQGRAKNIQYF.

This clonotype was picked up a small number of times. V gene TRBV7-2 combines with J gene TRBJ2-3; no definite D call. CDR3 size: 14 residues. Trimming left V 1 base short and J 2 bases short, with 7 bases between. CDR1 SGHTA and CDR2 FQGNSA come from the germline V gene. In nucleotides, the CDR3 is TGTGCCAGCAGCTTAGGACTTGTCACAGATACGCAGTATTTT. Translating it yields CASSLGLVTDTQYF.

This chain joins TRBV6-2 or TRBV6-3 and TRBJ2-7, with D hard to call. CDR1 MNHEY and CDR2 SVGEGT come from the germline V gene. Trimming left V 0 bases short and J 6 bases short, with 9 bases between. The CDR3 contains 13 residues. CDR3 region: CASSYSDMGEQYF. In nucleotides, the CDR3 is TGTGCCAGCAGTTACTCTGACATGGGCGAGCAGTACTTC.

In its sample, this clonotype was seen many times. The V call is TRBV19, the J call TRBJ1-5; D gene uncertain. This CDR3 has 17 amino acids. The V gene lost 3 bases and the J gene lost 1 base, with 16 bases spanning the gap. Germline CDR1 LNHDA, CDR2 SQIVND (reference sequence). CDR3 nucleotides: TGTGCCAGTAGTATTGGACTCCGGGGAAGGAGCAATCAGCCCCAGCATTTT. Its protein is CASSIGLRGRSNQPQHF.

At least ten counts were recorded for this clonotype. CDR3: CASSLEVMGAAGAFF. The CDR3, as DNA: TGTGCCAGCAGCTTAGAGGTCATGGGGGCTGCGGGAGCTTTCTTT. This chain joins TRBV11-2 and TRBJ1-1; the D gene is possibly TRBD1 (6 bases). The V gene's germline CDR1 is SGHAT and CDR2 FQNNGV. Trimming stripped 0 bases from V and 10 bases from J, with 18 bases between. The CDR3 extends over 15 amino acids.

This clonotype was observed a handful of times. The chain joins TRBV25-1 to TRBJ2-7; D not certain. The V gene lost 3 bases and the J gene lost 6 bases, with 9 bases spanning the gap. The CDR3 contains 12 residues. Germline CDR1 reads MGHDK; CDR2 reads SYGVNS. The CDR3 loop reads CASSDPRGEQYF. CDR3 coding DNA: TGTGCCAGCAGTGACCCTCGCGGCGAGCAGTACTTC.

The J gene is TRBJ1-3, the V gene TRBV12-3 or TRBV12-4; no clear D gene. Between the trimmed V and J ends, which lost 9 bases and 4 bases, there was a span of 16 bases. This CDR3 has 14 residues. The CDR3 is CARTPLGQGNTIYF. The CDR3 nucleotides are TGTGCCAGAACCCCCCTCGGCCAAGGAAACACCATATATTTT.

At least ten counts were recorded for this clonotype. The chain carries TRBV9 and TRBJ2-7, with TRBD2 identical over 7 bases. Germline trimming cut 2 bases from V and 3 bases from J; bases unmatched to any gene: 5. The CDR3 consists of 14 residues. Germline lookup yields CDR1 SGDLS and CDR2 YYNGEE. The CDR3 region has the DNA TGTGCCAGCAGCGTGGCGGGGGACCACTACGAGCAGTACTTC. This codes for CASSVAGDHYEQYF.

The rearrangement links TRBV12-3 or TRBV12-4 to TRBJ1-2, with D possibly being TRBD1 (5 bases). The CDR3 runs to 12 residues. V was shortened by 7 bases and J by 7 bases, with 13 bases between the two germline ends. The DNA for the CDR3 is TGTGCCAGCACCGGGGCAGGTCGTGGCTACACCTTC. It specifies CASTGAGRGYTF.

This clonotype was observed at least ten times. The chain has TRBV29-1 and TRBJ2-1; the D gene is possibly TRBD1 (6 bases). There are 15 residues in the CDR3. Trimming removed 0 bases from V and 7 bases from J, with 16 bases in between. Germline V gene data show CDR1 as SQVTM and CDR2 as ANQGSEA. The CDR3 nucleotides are TGCAGCGTTGAAGAGCAAGGACAGCAGAGGAATGAGCAGTTCTTC. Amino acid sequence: CSVEEQGQQRNEQFF.

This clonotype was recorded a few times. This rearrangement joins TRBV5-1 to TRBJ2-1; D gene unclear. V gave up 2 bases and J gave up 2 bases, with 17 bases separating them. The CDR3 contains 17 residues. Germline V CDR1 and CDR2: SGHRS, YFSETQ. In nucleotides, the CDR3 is TGCGCCAGCAGCTTAGGCGGTCGAAGCTCGGCCTACAATGAGCAGTTCTTC. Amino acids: CASSLGGRSSAYNEQFF.

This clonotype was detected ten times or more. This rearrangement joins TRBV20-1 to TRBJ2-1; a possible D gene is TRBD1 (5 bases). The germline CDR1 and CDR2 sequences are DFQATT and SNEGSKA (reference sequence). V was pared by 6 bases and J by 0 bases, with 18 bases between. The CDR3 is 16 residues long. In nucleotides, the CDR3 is TGCAGTGCCAACGGTATGGGGCGCAACTCCTACAATGAGCAGTTCTTC. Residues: CSANGMGRNSYNEQFF.

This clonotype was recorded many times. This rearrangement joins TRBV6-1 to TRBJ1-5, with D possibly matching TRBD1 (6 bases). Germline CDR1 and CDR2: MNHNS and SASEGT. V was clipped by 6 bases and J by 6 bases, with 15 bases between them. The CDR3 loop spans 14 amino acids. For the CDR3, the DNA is TGTGCCAGCAGAGATTTATTAGGGGGTCAGCCCCAGCATTTT. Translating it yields CASRDLLGGQPQHF.

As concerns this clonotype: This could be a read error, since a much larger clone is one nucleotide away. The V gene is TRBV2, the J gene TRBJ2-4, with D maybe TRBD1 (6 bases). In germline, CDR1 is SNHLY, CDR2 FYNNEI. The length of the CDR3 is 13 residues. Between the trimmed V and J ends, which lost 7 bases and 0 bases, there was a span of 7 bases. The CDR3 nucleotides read TGTGCCAGCAAGGGGGTAGCCAAAAACATTCAGTACTTC. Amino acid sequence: CASKGVAKNIQYF.

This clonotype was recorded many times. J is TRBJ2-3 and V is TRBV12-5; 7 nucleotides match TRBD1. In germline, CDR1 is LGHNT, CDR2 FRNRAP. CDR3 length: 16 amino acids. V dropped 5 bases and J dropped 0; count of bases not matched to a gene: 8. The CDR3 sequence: CASGSGRGLSTDTQYF. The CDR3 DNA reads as TGTGCTAGTGGTAGTGGTAGGGGGCTAAGCACAGATACGCAGTATTTT. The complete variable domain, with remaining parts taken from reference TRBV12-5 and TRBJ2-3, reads DARVTQTPRHKVTEMGQEVTMRCQPILGHNTVFWYRQTMMQGLELLAYFRNRAPLDDSGMPKDRFSAEMPDATLATLKIQPSEPRDSAVYFCASGSGRGLSTDTQYFGPGTRLTVL.

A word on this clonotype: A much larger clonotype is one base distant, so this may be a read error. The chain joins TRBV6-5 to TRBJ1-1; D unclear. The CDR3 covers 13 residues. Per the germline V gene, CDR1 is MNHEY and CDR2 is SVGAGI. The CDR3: CASSYIEGTVAFF. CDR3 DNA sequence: TGTGCCAGCAGTTACATCGAGGGCACTGTAGCTTTCTTT.

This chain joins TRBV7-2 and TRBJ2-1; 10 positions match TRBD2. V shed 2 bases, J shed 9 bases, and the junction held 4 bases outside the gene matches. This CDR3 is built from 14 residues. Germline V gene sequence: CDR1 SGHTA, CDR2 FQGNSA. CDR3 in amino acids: CASSLPGLASEQFF. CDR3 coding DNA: TGTGCCAGCAGCTTACCGGGACTAGCGTCTGAGCAGTTCTTC.

The CDR3 bases are TGTGCCAGCAGCACACAGGGGGTTCAAGAGACCCAGTACTTC. It encodes CASSTQGVQETQYF. The V call is TRBV6-6, the J call TRBJ2-5, with 8 nucleotides matching TRBD1. V lost 6 bases, J lost 2 bases, and 5 bases stayed unmatched. This CDR3 has 14 residues. The germline gives CDR1 MNHNY, CDR2 SVGAGI (reference sequence).

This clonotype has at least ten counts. CDR3 in amino acids: CASSVEPVSGNTIYF. Written as DNA, the CDR3 is TGTGCCAGCAGCGTAGAGCCGGTCTCTGGAAACACCATATATTTT. The V gene is TRBV9, the J gene TRBJ1-3; D not resolved. In germline, CDR1 is SGDLS, CDR2 YYNGEE. Trimming pared 0 bases from V and 0 bases from J, leaving 7 bases between. CDR3 length: 15 amino acids.

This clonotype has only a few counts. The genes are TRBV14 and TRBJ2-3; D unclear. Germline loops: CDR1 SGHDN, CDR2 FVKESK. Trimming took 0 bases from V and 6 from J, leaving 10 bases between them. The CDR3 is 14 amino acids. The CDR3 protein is CASSQEISLDTQYF. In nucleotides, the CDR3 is TGTGCCAGCAGCCAAGAGATATCGTTGGATACGCAGTATTTT.

CDR3 loop: CASSITGGAETQYF. CDR3 nucleotide sequence: TGTGCCAGCAGCATCACAGGGGGCGCCGAGACCCAGTACTTC. This chain links TRBV9 with TRBJ2-5; 9 bases align to TRBD1. This CDR3 is 14 amino acids long. V gave up 4 bases and J gave up 5 bases; unmatched junction bases: 6. Germline V gives CDR1 SGDLS, CDR2 YYNGEE.

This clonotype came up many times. The CDR3 sequence is CSAREGNREAFF. The CDR3 region has the DNA TGCAGTGCTAGAGAGGGGAACAGGGAAGCTTTCTTT. The gene calls are TRBV20-1 and TRBJ1-1, with a tentative D call TRBD1 (5 bases). The germline V gene has CDR1 DFQATT and CDR2 SNEGSKA (reference sequence). The CDR3 covers 12 residues. V lost 0 bases, J lost 8 bases, and 10 bases lay in between.

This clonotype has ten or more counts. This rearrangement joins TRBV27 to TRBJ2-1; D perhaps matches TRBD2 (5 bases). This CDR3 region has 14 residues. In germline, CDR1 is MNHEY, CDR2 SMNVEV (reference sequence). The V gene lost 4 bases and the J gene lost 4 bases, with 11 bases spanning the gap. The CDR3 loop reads CASSSLLAYNEQFF. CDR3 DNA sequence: TGTGCCAGCAGTTCCCTCCTAGCTTACAATGAGCAGTTCTTC.

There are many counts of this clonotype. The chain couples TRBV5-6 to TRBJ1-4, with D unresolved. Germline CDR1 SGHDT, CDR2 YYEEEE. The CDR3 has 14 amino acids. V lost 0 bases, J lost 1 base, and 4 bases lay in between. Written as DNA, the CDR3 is TGTGCCAGCAGCTTGGATCGAACTAATGAAAAACTGTTTTTT. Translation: CASSLDRTNEKLFF. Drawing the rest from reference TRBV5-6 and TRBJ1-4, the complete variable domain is DAGVTQSPTHLIKTRGQQVTLRCSPKSGHDTVSWYQQALGQGPQFIFQYYEEEERQRGNFPDRFSGHQFPNYSSELNVNALLLGDSALYLCASSLDRTNEKLFFGSGTQLSVL.

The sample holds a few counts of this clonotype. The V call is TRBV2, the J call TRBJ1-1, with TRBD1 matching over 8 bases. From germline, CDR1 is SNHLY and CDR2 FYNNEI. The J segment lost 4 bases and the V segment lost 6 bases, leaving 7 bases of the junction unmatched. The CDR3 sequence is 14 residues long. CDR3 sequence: CASRPQGAGTEAFF. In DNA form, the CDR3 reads TGTGCCAGCAGGCCCCAGGGGGCTGGCACTGAAGCTTTCTTT.